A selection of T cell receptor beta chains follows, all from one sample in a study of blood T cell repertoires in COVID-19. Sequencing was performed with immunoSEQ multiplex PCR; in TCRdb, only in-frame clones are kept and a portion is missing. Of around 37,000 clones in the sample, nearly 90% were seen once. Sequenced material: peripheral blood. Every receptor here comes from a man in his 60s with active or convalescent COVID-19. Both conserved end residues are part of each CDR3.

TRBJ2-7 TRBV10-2 CASSEASGTSGEQYF
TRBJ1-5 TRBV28 CASSLSTTGGSQPQHF
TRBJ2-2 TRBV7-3 CASSAHRVSGELFF
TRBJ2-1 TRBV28 CASSLSSHNEQFF
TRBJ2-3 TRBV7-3 CASSLVPGSGTDTQYF
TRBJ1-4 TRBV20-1 CSSRGGEKLFF
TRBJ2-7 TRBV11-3 CASSSGSYEQYF
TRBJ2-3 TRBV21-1 CASSKGPRDLDTQYF
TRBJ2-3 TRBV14 CASSQVRGNTQYF
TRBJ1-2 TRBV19 CASSTDRGSSYGYTF
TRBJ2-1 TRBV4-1 CASSQGRRTSGRYNEQFF
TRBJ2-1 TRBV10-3 CAISEATSGLYNEQFF
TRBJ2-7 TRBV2 CASSVSGTIKRWEF
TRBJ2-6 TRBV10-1 CARPGRANVLTF
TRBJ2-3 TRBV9 CASSVRQLTDTQYF
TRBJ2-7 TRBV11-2 CASSPRRPEQYF
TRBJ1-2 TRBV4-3 CASSQTGVSGYTF
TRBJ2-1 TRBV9 CASSAQTGVTEQFF
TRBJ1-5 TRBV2 CASSERQANIQPQHF
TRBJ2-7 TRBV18 CASSPGGSYEQYF
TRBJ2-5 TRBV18 CASSENLQETQYF
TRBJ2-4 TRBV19 CASSPGGWAKNIQYF
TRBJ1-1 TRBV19 CASSNPQGARAEAFF